Listed below are T cell receptor beta chains from one sample, sequenced in a study of memory CD4+ T cells and cytomegalovirus serostatus. Sequencing was performed with immunoSEQ multiplex PCR; in TCRdb, only in-frame clones are kept and a portion is missing. Of 70,000 or so clones in the sample, around 80% are singletons; the top ten hold just over 2.5%. The specimen was memory CD4+ T cells from blood. The source is an adult in good health and CMV-seropositive. Each CDR3 is given with its conserved first and last residue. Each record gives: V gene, clone size, D gene, J gene, CDR3 DNA, CDR3 protein. D genes are given only for firm matches. Size tells how often a clone was seen (once, few, many) or the class of an expanded clone, and some rows leave it out.

V gene: TRBV28
clone size: -
D gene: -
J gene: TRBJ1-4
CDR3 DNA: TGTGCCAGCAGCTTATCCATGGGGTACGAAAAACTGTTTTTT
CDR3 protein: CASSLSMGYEKLFF

V gene: TRBV6-5
clone size: -
D gene: -
J gene: TRBJ1-2
CDR3 DNA: TGTGCCAGCAGTCCAGAGAAGGGGGTAGTCTATGGCTACACCTTC
CDR3 protein: CASSPEKGVVYGYTF

V gene: TRBV5-4
clone size: -
D gene: -
J gene: TRBJ1-2
CDR3 DNA: TGTGCCAGCAGCCAGGTCGGCCTAGGCTACACCTTC
CDR3 protein: CASSQVGLGYTF

V gene: TRBV7-2
clone size: -
D gene: -
J gene: TRBJ1-1
CDR3 DNA: TGTGCCAGCAGCTTCGGGGGGCGAGGGATGAACACTGAAGCTTTCTTT
CDR3 protein: CASSFGGRGMNTEAFF

V gene: TRBV4-2
clone size: -
D gene: TRBD1
J gene: TRBJ1-3
CDR3 DNA: TGTGCCAGCAGCCAGTTAGGGCTTGGGACAGGAGTCTCTGGAAACACCATATATTTT
CDR3 protein: CASSQLGLGTGVSGNTIYF

V gene: TRBV6-1
clone size: -
D gene: TRBD2
J gene: TRBJ2-7
CDR3 DNA: TGTGCCAGCGTGCGGGGGGGCGTTTACGAGCAGTACTTC
CDR3 protein: CASVRGGVYEQYF

V gene: TRBV5-1
clone size: -
D gene: TRBD1
J gene: TRBJ1-5
CDR3 DNA: TGCGCCAGCAGCTCAGACAGGGATCAGCCCCAGCATTTT
CDR3 protein: CASSSDRDQPQHF

V gene: TRBV5-1
clone size: once
D gene: -
J gene: TRBJ2-3
CDR3 DNA: TGCGCCAGCAGTTACGACAGGCCGACCACAGATACGCAGTATTTT
CDR3 protein: CASSYDRPTTDTQYF

V gene: TRBV19
clone size: -
D gene: -
J gene: TRBJ1-5
CDR3 DNA: TGTGCCAGTAGTGCCCTCCGCGCCGGGGGTGCTCAGCCCCAGCATTTT
CDR3 protein: CASSALRAGGAQPQHF

V gene: TRBV5-1
clone size: -
D gene: -
J gene: TRBJ2-1
CDR3 DNA: TGCGCCAGCAGCCAATCGGGGAATGAGCAGTTCTTC
CDR3 protein: CASSQSGNEQFF

V gene: TRBV29-1
clone size: -
D gene: TRBD1
J gene: TRBJ2-1
CDR3 DNA: TGCAGCGTTTTTGACAGGGTTGAGGGGAATGAGCAGTTCTTC
CDR3 protein: CSVFDRVEGNEQFF

V gene: TRBV14
clone size: -
D gene: -
J gene: TRBJ1-6
CDR3 DNA: TGTGCCAGCAGCCAAGATCAATCCTCCTATAATTCACCCCTCCACTTT
CDR3 protein: CASSQDQSSYNSPLHF

V gene: TRBV4-1
clone size: few
D gene: TRBD2
J gene: TRBJ2-4
CDR3 DNA: TGCGCCAGCAACCCGGGACCTCTAGCGGGAGTAGCCAAAAACATTCAGTACTTC
CDR3 protein: CASNPGPLAGVAKNIQYF

V gene: TRBV18
clone size: -
D gene: -
J gene: TRBJ2-3
CDR3 DNA: TGTGCCAGCTCACCGGGGGCCCCCACAGATACGCAGTATTTT
CDR3 protein: CASSPGAPTDTQYF

V gene: TRBV7-2
clone size: -
D gene: -
J gene: TRBJ1-1
CDR3 DNA: TGTGCCAGCAGCTTAGTGGGAGCCGCGAACACTGAAGCTTTCTTT
CDR3 protein: CASSLVGAANTEAFF